The clone carrying this T cell receptor (beta chain) has a handful of counts. The antigen is unknown. Amplifying TCR beta CDR3 involved multiplex PCR carried out with 32 V and 13 J primers. Each CDR3 protein gets one entry after TCRdb re-called the multiplex PCR reads with MiXCR. This table has around 2,200 distinct CDR3 sequences, roughly 36% appearing once. CDR3 length: 12 residues. In germline, CDR1 is DFQATT, CDR2 SNEGSKA (reference sequence). V was pared by 5 bases and J by 2 bases, with 7 bases between. This entry is derived from a study of immune heterogeneity within non-small cell lung tumors. Study summary: Tumors were classified as 4 squamous cell carcinomas, some 10 non-squamous carcinomas and 1 not otherwise specified. Study-wide results and limits: T-cell clonality in a given local region correlated moderately yet significantly with the local tumor mutational burden (R about 0.35). Recurring identical dominant CDR3 beta clonotypes were observed across tumor sites within a patient, together with site-unique high-frequency clones.

At approximately 600 ng per sample, bulk tumor genomic DNA provided the template. The authors collected several far-apart biopsies from each primary tumor during surgery. The patients were newly diagnosed with non-small cell lung cancer, had not been treated, and had curative surgery. Curative-intent surgery was being performed on the donors, who were patients newly diagnosed with non-small cell lung cancer. The receptor was derived from a man in his 70s with non-small cell lung cancer. Sequencing was performed on lung tumor tissue. The rearrangement uses TRBV20-1 and TRBJ1-3; the D is unclear. CDR3 residues: CSALIPGNTIYF. In DNA form, the CDR3 reads TGCAGTGCTCTAATCCCTGGAAACACCATATATTTT.